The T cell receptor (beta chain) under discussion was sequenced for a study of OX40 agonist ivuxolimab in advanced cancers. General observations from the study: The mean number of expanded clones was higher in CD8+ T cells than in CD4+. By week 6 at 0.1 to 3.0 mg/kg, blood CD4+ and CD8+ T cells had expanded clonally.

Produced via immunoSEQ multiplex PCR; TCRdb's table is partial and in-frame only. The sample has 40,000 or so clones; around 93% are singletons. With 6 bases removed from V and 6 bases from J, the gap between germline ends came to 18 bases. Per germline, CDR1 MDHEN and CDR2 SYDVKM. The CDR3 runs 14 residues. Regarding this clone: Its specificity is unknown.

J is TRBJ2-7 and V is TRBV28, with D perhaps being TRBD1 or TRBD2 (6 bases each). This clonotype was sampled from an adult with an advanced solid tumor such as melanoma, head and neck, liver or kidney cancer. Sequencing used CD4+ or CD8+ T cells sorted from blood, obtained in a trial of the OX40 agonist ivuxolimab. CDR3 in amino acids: CASRPPRGATEQYF. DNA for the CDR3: TGTGCCAGCAGGCCACCGAGGGGGGCCACCGAGCAGTACTTC.